The rows below give T cell receptor beta chains drawn from one sample of a study of blood T cells in healthy people across ages. Via MiXCR, TCRdb re-called the 5' RACE reads, giving one row per CDR3 protein. The profile shows about 1,500,000 distinct CDR3 sequences, about 43% of them singletons. Specimen: blood. These receptors were obtained from a woman aged 18-29 years in good health. Both conserved end residues are part of each CDR3. The D gene is left open where the match is weak. Only part of the rows carry a size: once, few, many, or a class if the clone is expanded.

TRBV20-1	17	TRBJ2-3	TRBD2	few	CSARDLPSGRAGDTQYF	TGCAGTGCTAGAGATCTTCCAAGCGGGAGGGCCGGAGATACGCAGTATTTT
TRBV12-3/TRBV12-4	14	TRBJ1-1	-	-	CASSLQGIYTEAFF	TGTGCCAGCAGTTTACAGGGAATATACACTGAAGCTTTCTTT
TRBV11-3	15	TRBJ2-2	-	once	CASSLDQGSTGELFF	TGTGCCAGCAGCTTAGATCAGGGGTCCACCGGGGAGCTGTTTTTT
TRBV5-1	14	TRBJ1-1	TRBD1	-	CASSFAGGESEAFF	TGCGCCAGCAGCTTTGCAGGGGGCGAGTCTGAAGCTTTCTTT
TRBV7-2	15	TRBJ1-4	TRBD1	few	CASSHRTGISEKLFF	TGTGCCAGCAGCCATCGGACAGGGATAAGTGAAAAACTGTTTTTT
TRBV20-1	14	TRBJ1-2	-	few	CSARVSQGLLGYTF	TGCAGTGCTAGAGTCTCACAAGGTCTCTTAGGCTACACCTTC
TRBV12-3/TRBV12-4	14	TRBJ1-1	-	-	CASSFGGGVTEAFF	TGTGCCAGCAGTTTTGGGGGGGGAGTCACTGAAGCTTTCTTT
TRBV24-1	16	TRBJ2-3	-	-	CATSESGLSHTDTQYF	TGTGCCACCAGTGAGTCGGGACTGTCTCACACAGATACGCAGTATTTT
TRBV20-1	14	TRBJ2-7	TRBD1	-	CSASGQGAFYEQYF	TGCAGTGCCTCTGGACAGGGGGCCTTCTACGAGCAGTACTTC
TRBV20-1	13	TRBJ2-3	-	-	CSPGGSSTDTQYF	TGCAGTCCGGGCGGGTCAAGCACAGATACGCAGTATTTT
TRBV7-2	16	TRBJ1-2	-	few	CASSLEVLDGQGGYTF	TGTGCCAGCAGCTTAGAAGTTTTGGACGGCCAAGGGGGCTACACCTTC
TRBV5-1	13	TRBJ2-1	TRBD2	-	CASSYGGNNEQFF	TGCGCCAGCAGCTACGGGGGGAACAATGAGCAGTTCTTC
TRBV20-1	15	TRBJ1-4	-	few	CSARPTGGTIEKLFF	TGCAGTGCTAGACCAACGGGCGGAACTATTGAAAAACTGTTTTTT
TRBV14	13	TRBJ2-4	-	few	CASSQSLANIQYF	TGTGCCAGCAGCCAATCACTAGCAAACATTCAGTACTTC